This TCR beta chain was identified during a study of early stage breast cancer tumors. Overall study context: About 70% of the 16 invasive tumors were ER+, PR+ and HER2-. Average read coverage per sample was 9.5 to 10-fold.

Here immunoSEQ multiplex PCR was the method, and the copy in TCRdb shows in-frame clones only, minus some. This repertoire shows around 30,000 clones, over 70% found once; its top ten account for 9.5% to 13%. CDR3 size: 14 residues. Germline V lookup: CDR1 LNHDA, CDR2 SQIVND (reference sequence). The V end was cut by 1 base, the J end by 5 bases, with 8 bases between. Roughly 19-55 mg of tissue was diced for each tumor. This clone was seen more than once but under ten times. Its antigen is not identified. Broader study findings: Compared with adjacent normal breast tissue, tumors showed 2 to 3-fold greater T cell density and higher clonality.

Sequencing used breast tumor tissue. This clonotype was sampled from a person aged 25-39 years with breast cancer. The rearrangement links TRBV19 to TRBJ2-2, with D possibly being TRBD2 (6 bases). The CDR3 region is CASSIGAGTGELFF. CDR3 sequence (DNA): TGTGCCAGTAGTATAGGCGCGGGAACCGGGGAGCTGTTTTTT.